The 7 T cell receptor beta chains below all came from one sample that was sequenced in a study of memory CD4+ T cells and cytomegalovirus serostatus. Single viable CD3+CD4+CD8-CD45RO+ cells were sorted as the memory CD4+ T cells. The data were produced by immunoSEQ multiplex PCR, yet TCRdb's version contains in-frame clones alone and is incomplete. This table has roughly 50,000 clones, 82% appearing once. The material sequenced was memory CD4+ T cells from blood. The receptors here all came from an adult in good health and CMV-seronegative. Some clones in this sample may be carry-over from other donors' samples.

The V gene is TRBV5-1, the J gene TRBJ2-1, with 14 bases lining up with TRBD2. The V and J ends lost 5 bases and 8 bases, in that order; junction bases with no gene match: 6. The germline V gene has CDR1 SGHRS and CDR2 YFSETQ. CDR3 length equals 15 residues. The CDR3 DNA reads TGCGCCAGCAGTTCCAAGGGACTAGCGGGAGATGAGCAGTTCTTC. Translation gives CASSSKGLAGDEQFF.

The chain uses TRBV2 and TRBJ2-3; D is possibly TRBD2 (5 bases). The V gene's germline CDR1 is SNHLY and CDR2 FYNNEI. V was pared by 10 bases and J by 0 bases, with 17 bases between. This CDR3 is built from 15 residues. CDR3 region: CATNSWELSTDTQYF. CDR3 DNA: TGTGCCACCAATAGTTGGGAGCTGAGCACAGATACGCAGTATTTT. The entire variable domain, with the rest obtained from reference TRBV2 and TRBJ2-3, is as follows: EPEVTQTPSHQVTQMGQEVILRCVPISNHLYFYWYRQILGQKVEFLVSFYNNEISEKSEIFDDQFSVERPDGSNFTLKIRSTKLEDSAMYFCATNSWELSTDTQYFGPGTRLTVL.

The chain joins TRBV7-3 to TRBJ1-6, with 7 bases that match TRBD1. The germline CDR1 and CDR2 sequences are SGHTA and FQGTGA. V shed 3 bases and J 10 bases; nucleotides not matched to a gene: 6. This CDR3 has 14 amino acids. The CDR3 region is CASSFSGGGSPLHF. The CDR3 DNA reads TGTGCCAGCAGCTTCTCAGGGGGGGGATCACCCCTCCACTTT.

The chain has TRBV30 and TRBJ2-1; 7 bases fit TRBD2. With V trimmed by 0 bases and J by 9 bases, 11 bases remained unmatched. The CDR3 has 15 residues. Germline lookup yields CDR1 GTSNPN and CDR2 SVGIG (reference sequence). The CDR3, as DNA: TGTGCCTGGAGTGTAAGACCCCAGGGCGGGGGTGAGCAGTTCTTC. Translated, it gives CAWSVRPQGGGEQFF.

The chain employs TRBV30 and TRBJ1-5; 7 bases are a match to TRBD1. Germline V CDR1 and CDR2: GTSNPN, SVGIG (reference sequence). The ends lost 4 bases at V and 3 bases at J; junction bases unmatched: 3. CDR3 size: 13 residues. Here the CDR3 DNA reads TGTGCCTGGACAGGACAGGTCAATCAGCCCCAGCATTTT. Translated: CAWTGQVNQPQHF.

The rearrangement joins TRBV16 to TRBJ1-2; D remains ambiguous. This CDR3 comprises 14 residues. From germline, CDR1 is KGHSY and CDR2 FQNENV. V dropped 4 bases and J dropped 6 bases, with 15 bases sitting between them. The CDR3 bases are TGTGCCAGCAGCCCCAGGACCGACCGTCATGGCTACACCTTC. Its translation: CASSPRTDRHGYTF.

This clone was counted a single time. This rearrangement joins TRBV27 to TRBJ1-1; possibly TRBD1 for D (5 bases). The ends were cut back, 0 bases at V and 2 bases at J, with 16 bases in the middle. This CDR3 has 17 amino acids. Germline CDR1 reads MNHEY; CDR2 reads SMNVEV (reference sequence). The CDR3 protein is CASSLSSWQGGNTEAFF. Here the CDR3 DNA reads TGTGCCAGCAGTTTATCATCCTGGCAGGGTGGTAACACTGAAGCTTTCTTT.